The TCR beta chain described here comes from a study of shared clonotypes between healthy human individuals. In this sample, this clone turned up a few times. Produced via immunoSEQ multiplex PCR; TCRdb's table is partial and in-frame only. The repertoire holds some 2,500,000 clones, with 85% to 95% as singletons. The split of CD4+ cells yielded CD45RA+ naive and CD45RA-negative memory subsets. Sequenced material: naive CD4+ T cells from PBMCs. The sample's subset: CD45RA+ positively selected. This sequence was found in a man younger than 35 in good health. Some clones in this sample may be carry-over from other donors' samples.

The CDR3 protein is CASSYSLAGGSIEQFF. CDR3 nucleotide sequence: TGTGCCAGCAGTTACTCCCTAGCGGGAGGGTCCATTGAGCAGTTCTTC. This rearrangement joins TRBV6-6 to TRBJ2-1, with 12 bases lining up with TRBD2. This CDR3 contains 16 residues. CDR1 and CDR2 (germline): MNHNY, SVGAGI (reference sequence). Losses at the gene ends were 0 bases for V and 9 bases for J; bases not matched to a gene: 6.